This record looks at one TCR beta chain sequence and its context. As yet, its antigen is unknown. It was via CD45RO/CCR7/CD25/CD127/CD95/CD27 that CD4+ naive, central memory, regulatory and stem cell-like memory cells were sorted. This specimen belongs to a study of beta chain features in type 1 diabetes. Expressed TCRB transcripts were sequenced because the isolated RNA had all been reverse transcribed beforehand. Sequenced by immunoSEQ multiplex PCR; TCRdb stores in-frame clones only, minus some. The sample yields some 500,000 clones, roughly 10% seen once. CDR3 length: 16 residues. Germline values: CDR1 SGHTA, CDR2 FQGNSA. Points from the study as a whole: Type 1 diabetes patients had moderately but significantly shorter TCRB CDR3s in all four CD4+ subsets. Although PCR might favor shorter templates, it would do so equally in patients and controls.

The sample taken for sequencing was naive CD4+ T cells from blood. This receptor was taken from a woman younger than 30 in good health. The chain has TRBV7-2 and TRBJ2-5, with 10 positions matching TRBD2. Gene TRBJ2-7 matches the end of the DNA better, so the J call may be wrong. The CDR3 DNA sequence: TGTGCCAGCAGCCGAGATACATCTAGCGGGAGCTACGAGCAGTACTTC. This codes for CASSRDTSSGSYEQYF.